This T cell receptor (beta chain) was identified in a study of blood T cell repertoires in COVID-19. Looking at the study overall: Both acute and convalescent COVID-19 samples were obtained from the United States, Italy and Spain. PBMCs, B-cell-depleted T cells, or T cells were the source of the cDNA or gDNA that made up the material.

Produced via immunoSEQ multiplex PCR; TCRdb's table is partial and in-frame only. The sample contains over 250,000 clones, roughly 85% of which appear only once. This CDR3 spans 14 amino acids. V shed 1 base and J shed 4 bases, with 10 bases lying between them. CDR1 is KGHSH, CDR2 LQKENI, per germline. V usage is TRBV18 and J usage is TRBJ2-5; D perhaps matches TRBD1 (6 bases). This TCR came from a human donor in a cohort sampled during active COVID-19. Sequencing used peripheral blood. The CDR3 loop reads CASSPLPGAETQYF. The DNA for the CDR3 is TGTGCCAGCTCACCACTGCCAGGGGCAGAGACCCAGTACTTC.